The 10 T cell receptor beta chains in this list originate from one sample, sequenced in a study of blood T cell repertoires in COVID-19. The data were produced by immunoSEQ multiplex PCR, yet TCRdb's version contains in-frame clones alone and is incomplete. The repertoire has approximately 240,000 clones, about 88% of them found once; the top ten carry 2% to 2.5%. Sequencing was performed on peripheral blood. Receptors originate from a woman in her thirties or forties who had recovered from COVID-19.

V usage is TRBV7-9 and J usage is TRBJ1-4, with 12 bases identical to TRBD1. The V and J ends lost 6 bases and 7 bases, in that order; junction bases with no gene match: 9. The CDR3 sequence is 16 residues long. CDR1 is SEHNR and CDR2 is FQNEAQ in the germline V gene (reference sequence). The CDR3 protein is CASRMGQGAKGEKLFF. In nucleotides, the CDR3 is TGTGCCAGCAGGATGGGACAGGGGGCCAAGGGTGAAAAACTGTTTTTT.

V and J are TRBV6-5 and TRBJ2-2; D is uncertain. The CDR3 spans 14 residues. V dropped 6 bases and J dropped 1 base, with 9 bases sitting between them. CDR1 and CDR2 from the germline V gene are MNHEY and SVGAGI. CDR3 sequence reads: CASRWSGNTGELFF. In DNA, the CDR3 is TGTGCCAGCAGATGGTCCGGGAACACCGGGGAGCTGTTTTTT.

The V and J genes are TRBV5-4 and TRBJ2-3, with 10 bases matching TRBD2. Germline loops: CDR1 SGHNT, CDR2 YYREEE (reference sequence). The CDR3 has 16 residues. V lost 2 bases to trimming and J lost 2 bases; unmatched junction nucleotides: 5. In DNA form, the CDR3 reads TGTGCCAGCAGCTTACGGACTAGCGGCGACACAGATACGCAGTATTTT. This gives the protein CASSLRTSGDTDTQYF.

The chain couples TRBV24-1 to TRBJ2-3; TRBD1 might be the D (5 bases). The length of the CDR3 is 15 residues. Looked up from germline, CDR1 is KGHDR and CDR2 is SFDVKD. V lost 0 bases and J lost 6, with 12 bases in between. The CDR3, as DNA: TGTGCCACCAGTGATTTGGTTGAGTACAGGGATACGCAGTATTTT. This encodes CATSDLVEYRDTQYF.

This chain connects TRBV9 to TRBJ2-3, with D possibly being TRBD1 (8 bases). The CDR3 runs to 17 residues. Germline V gene lookup returns CDR1 SGDLS and CDR2 YYNGEE. V was pared by 0 bases and J by 2 bases, with 16 bases between. This chain's CDR3 is CASSVERTGRDTDTQYF. The CDR3 DNA reads as TGTGCCAGCAGCGTAGAAAGGACAGGGAGGGACACAGATACGCAGTATTTT.

The V call is TRBV7-8, the J call TRBJ2-7; 12 bases are a match to TRBD1. The CDR3 length is 14 residues. V shed 5 bases, J shed 6 bases, and the junction held 5 bases outside the gene matches. Germline lookup yields CDR1 SGHVS and CDR2 FQNEAQ. The CDR3 nucleotides are TGTGCCAGCAGCCCTGGGGACAGGGGGCGCGAGCAGTACTTC. It codes for CASSPGDRGREQYF.

The rearrangement links TRBV28 to TRBJ2-4; TRBD1 aligns across 7 bases. The CDR3 consists of 16 residues. V lost 4 bases, J lost 0 bases, and 6 bases stayed unmatched. The germline CDR1 and CDR2 sequences are MDHEN and SYDVKM. DNA of the CDR3: TGTGCCAGCAGTTACAACAGGGGAATAGCCAAAAACATTCAGTACTTC. Its protein product is CASSYNRGIAKNIQYF.

As concerns this clone: The same CDR3 can be traced to other DNA sequences in this sample. This rearrangement joins TRBV19 to TRBJ2-3, with TRBD1 as a possible D gene (6 bases). The CDR3 has 14 residues. CDR1 and CDR2 from the germline V gene are LNHDA and SQIVND (reference sequence). V lost 6 bases to trimming and J lost 0 bases, with 10 bases between them. The CDR3 DNA reads TGTGCCAGTAGGCCGACAGGTAGCACAGATACGCAGTATTTT. It encodes CASRPTGSTDTQYF.

Turning to this clone: The junction and the germline gene differ at one end; a read error may be behind it. The chain carries TRBV7-7 and TRBJ1-4; tentatively, D is TRBD1 (6 bases). Germline V lookup: CDR1 SSHAT, CDR2 FNYEAQ (reference sequence). The CDR3 is 18 amino acids. The CDR3 bases are TGTGCTAGCAGCCCCACACCCTCAGGACAGCAGTCAAATGAAAAACTGTTTTTT. Its protein is CASSPTPSGQQSNEKLFF.

V and J are TRBV9 and TRBJ2-5; 10 bases map to TRBD1. The CDR3 totals 14 residues. Germline V gene data show CDR1 as SGDLS and CDR2 as YYNGEE. V lost 4 bases, J lost 5 bases, and 5 bases stayed unmatched. For the CDR3, the DNA is TGTGCCAGCAGCCCCTGGACAGGGGGGGAGACCCAGTACTTC. Its translation: CASSPWTGGETQYF.